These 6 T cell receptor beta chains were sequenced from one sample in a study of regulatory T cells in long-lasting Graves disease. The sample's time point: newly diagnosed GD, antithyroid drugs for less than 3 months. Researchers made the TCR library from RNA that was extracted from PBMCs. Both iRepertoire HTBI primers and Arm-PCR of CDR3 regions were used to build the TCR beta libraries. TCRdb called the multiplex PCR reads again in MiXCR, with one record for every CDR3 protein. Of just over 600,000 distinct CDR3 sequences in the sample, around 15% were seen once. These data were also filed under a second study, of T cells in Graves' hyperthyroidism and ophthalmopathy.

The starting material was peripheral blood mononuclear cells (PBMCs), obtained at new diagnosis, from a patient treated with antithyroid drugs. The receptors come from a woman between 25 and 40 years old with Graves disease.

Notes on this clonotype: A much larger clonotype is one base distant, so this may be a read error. The CDR3 reads CAGSNQQGTEQYF. CDR3 DNA: TGTGCCGGCAGCAACCAACAGGGGACCGAGCAGTACTTC. The chain is built from TRBV7-2 and TRBJ2-3, with 7 bases lining up with TRBD1. The better agreement between TRBJ2-7 and the DNA end casts doubt on the J call. Germline values: CDR1 SGHTA, CDR2 FQGNSA. The length of the CDR3 is 13 residues.

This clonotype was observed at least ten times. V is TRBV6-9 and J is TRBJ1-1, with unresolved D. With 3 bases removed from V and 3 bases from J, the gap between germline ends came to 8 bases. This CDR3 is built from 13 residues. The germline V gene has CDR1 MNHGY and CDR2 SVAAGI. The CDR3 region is CASSYERDTEAFF. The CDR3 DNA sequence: TGTGCCAGCAGTTACGAGAGGGACACTGAAGCTTTCTTT.

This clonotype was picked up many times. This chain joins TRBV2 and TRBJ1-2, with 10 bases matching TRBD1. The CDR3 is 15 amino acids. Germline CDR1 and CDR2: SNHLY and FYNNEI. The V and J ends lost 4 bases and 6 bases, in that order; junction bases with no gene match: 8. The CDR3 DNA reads TGTGCCAGCAGTGGAGGGACAGGGGTATCGCATGGCTACACCTTC. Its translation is CASSGGTGVSHGYTF.

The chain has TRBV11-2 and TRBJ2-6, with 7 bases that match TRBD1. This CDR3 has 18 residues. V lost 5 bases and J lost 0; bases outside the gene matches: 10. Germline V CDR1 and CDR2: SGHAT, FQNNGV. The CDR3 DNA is TGTGCCAGCAGCCCCGCCGGGACAGAGAGCTCTGGGGCCAACGTCCTGACTTTC. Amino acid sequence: CASSPAGTESSGANVLTF.

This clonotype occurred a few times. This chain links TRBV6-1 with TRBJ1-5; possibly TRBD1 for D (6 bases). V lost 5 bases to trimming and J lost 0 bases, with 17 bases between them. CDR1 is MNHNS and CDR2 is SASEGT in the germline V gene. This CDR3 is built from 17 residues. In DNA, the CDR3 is TGTGCCAGCAGTCGGGGACACCTTCGGTATAGCAATCAGCCCCAGCATTTT. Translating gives CASSRGHLRYSNQPQHF.

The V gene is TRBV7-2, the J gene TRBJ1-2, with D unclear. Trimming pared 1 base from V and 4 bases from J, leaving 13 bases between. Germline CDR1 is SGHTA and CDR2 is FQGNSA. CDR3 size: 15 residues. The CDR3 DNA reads TGTGCCAGCAGCTTAGATCAGAGCAGCCGCTATGGCTACACCTTC. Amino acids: CASSLDQSSRYGYTF.